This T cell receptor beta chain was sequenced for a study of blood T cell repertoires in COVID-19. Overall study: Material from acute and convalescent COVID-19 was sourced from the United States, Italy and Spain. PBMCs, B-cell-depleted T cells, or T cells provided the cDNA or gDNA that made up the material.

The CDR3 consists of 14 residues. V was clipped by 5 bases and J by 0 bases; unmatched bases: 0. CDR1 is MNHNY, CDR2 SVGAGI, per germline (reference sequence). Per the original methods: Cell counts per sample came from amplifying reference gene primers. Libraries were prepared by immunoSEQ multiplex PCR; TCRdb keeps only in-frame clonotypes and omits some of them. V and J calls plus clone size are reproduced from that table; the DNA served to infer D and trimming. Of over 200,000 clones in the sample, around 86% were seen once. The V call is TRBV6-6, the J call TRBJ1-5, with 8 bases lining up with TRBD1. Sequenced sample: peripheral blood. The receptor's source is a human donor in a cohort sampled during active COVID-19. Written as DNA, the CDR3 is TGTGCCAGCAGTGGACAGGGTAGCAATCAGCCCCAGCATTTT. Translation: CASSGQGSNQPQHF.